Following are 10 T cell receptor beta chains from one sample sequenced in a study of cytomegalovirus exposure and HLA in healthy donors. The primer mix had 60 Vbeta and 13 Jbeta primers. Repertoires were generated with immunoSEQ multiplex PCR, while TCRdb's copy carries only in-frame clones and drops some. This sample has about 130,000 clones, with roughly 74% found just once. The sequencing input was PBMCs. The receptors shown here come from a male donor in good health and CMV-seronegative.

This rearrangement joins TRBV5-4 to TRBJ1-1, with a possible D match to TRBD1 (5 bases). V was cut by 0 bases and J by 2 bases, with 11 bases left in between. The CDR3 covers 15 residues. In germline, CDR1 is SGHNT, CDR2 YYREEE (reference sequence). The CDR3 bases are TGTGCCAGCAGCTTGGGGTCAGGGTTCAACACTGAAGCTTTCTTT. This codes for CASSLGSGFNTEAFF.

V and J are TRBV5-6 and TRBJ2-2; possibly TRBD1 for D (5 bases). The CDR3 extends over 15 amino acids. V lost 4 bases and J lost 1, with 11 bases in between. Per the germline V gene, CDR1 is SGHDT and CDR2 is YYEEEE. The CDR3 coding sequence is TGTGCCAGCAGCCCCCTCGACAGGAACACCGGGGAGCTGTTTTTT. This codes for CASSPLDRNTGELFF.

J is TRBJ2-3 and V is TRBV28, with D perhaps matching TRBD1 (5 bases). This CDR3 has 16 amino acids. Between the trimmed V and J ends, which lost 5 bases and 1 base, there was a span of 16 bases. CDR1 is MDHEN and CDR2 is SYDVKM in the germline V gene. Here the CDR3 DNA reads TGTGCCAGCAGTCCCAACTACTTAGGGGGCACAGATACGCAGTATTTT. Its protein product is CASSPNYLGGTDTQYF.

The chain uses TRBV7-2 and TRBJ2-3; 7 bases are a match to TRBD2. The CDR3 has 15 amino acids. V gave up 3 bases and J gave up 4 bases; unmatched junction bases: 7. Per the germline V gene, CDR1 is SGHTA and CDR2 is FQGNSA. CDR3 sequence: CASSFAGAGPDTQYF. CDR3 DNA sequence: TGTGCCAGCAGCTTCGCTGGAGCGGGACCAGATACGCAGTATTTT.

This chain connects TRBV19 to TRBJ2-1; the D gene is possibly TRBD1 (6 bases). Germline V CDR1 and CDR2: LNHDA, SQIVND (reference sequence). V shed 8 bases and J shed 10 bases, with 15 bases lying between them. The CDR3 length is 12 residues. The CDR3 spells CASGPGTREQFF. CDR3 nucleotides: TGTGCCAGTGGTCCCGGGACACGGGAGCAGTTCTTC.

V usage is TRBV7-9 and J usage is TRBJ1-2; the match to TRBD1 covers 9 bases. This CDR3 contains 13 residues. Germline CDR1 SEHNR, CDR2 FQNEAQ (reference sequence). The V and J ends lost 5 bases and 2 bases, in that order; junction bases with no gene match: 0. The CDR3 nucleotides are TGTGCCAGCAGCGGACAGGGGAACTATGGCTACACCTTC. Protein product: CASSGQGNYGYTF.

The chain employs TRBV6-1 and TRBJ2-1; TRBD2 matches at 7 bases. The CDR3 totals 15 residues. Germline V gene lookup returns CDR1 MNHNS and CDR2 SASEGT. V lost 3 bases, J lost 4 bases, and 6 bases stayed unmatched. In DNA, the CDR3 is TGTGCCAGCAGTGAGGCGGGAGAATCTTACAATGAGCAGTTCTTC. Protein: CASSEAGESYNEQFF.

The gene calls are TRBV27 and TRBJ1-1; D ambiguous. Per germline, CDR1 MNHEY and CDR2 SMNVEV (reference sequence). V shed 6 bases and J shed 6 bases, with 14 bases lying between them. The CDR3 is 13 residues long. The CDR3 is CASSPLGASEAFF. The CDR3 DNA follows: TGTGCCAGCAGCCCTTTGGGCGCCTCTGAAGCTTTCTTT.

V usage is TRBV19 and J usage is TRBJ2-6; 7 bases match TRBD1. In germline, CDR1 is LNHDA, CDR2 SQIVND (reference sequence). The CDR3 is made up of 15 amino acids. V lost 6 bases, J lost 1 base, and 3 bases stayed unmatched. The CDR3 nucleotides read TGTGCCAGTAGAAAGACAGGGTCTGGGGCCAACGTCCTGACTTTC. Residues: CASRKTGSGANVLTF. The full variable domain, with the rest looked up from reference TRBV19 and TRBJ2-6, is DGGITQSPKYLFRKEGQNVTLSCEQNLNHDAMYWYRQDPGQGLRLIYYSQIVNDFQKGDIAEGYSVSREKKESFPLTVTSAQKNPTAFYLCASRKTGSGANVLTFGAGSRLTVL.

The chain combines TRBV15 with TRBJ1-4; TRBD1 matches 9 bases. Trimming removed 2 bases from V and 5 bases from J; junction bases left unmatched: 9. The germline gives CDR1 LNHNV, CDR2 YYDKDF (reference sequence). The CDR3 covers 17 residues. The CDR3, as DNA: TGTGCCACCAGCAGACCCCTGGGGACAGGGATAAATGAAAAACTGTTTTTT. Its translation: CATSRPLGTGINEKLFF.